Listed below are T cell receptor beta chains from one sample, sequenced in a study of read filtering for tumor transcriptome and immune sequencing. MiXCR, run by TCRdb on the reads, gives a single entry per CDR3 protein. The sample holds about 93,000 distinct CDR3 sequences, 20% to 25% seen once. Sequencing was carried out using a population of CD138-negative cells sorted from bone marrow. The source is a donor aged 40 or over with multiple myeloma. CDR3s include the opening cysteine and the closing phenylalanine or tryptophan. Each record gives: clone size, J gene, V gene, D gene, CDR3 DNA, CDR3 protein. The D gene is left open where the match is weak. The size field is filled for only some rows; it gives once, few, many or a size class.

.	TRBJ1-6	TRBV3-2	.	TGTGTCAGCAGCCAAGCCCAATCACCCCTCCGCTTT	CVSSQAQSPLRF
many	TRBJ1-5	TRBV6-6	.	TGTGCCAGCAGTCATACAGAGCGGAATCAGCCCCAGCATTTT	CASSHTERNQPQHF
few	TRBJ2-1	TRBV6-1	.	TGTGCCAGCAGGCCCTATACCTACAATGAGCAGTTCTTC	CASRPYTYNEQFF
once	TRBJ2-1	TRBV19	.	TGTGCCAGTAGCCTCTTCGGGTCCTACAATGAGCAGTTCTTC	CASSLFGSYNEQFF
.	TRBJ2-2	TRBV29-1	TRBD1	TGCAGCTATGGTCCGGGCAGGGGGCGCGTCGGGGAGCTGTTTTTT	CSYGPGRGRVGELFF
many	TRBJ2-3	TRBV5-1	.	TGCGCCAGCAGCTTGTTCTCTCTGGCAGATACGCAGTATTTT	CASSLFSLADTQYF
few	TRBJ1-1	TRBV2	TRBD1	TGTGCCAGCAGTGTAGGGACAGCTGAAGCTTTCTTT	CASSVGTAEAFF
many	TRBJ1-5	TRBV27	.	TGTGCCAGCAGTCCCCGGGGAAGAAGTTACAATCAGCCCCAGCATTTT	CASSPRGRSYNQPQHF
many	TRBJ2-3	TRBV7-9	TRBD1	TGTGCCAGCAGCTTAGGTGACAGGGGCCATCGCCTCACAGATACGCAGTATTTT	CASSLGDRGHRLTDTQYF
.	TRBJ1-1	TRBV28	.	TGTGCCAGCAGTTCCAGGACTCCACCTGAAGCTTTCTTT	CASSSRTPPEAFF
many	TRBJ2-1	TRBV20-1	.	TGCAGTGCCCGGACAGACCGTTACAATGAGCAGTTCTTC	CSARTDRYNEQFF
many	TRBJ1-4	TRBV20-1	TRBD1	TGCAGTGCTAGCCCCAGGGGGGGCCCCGAGCTGGATGAAAAACTGTTTTTT	CSASPRGGPELDEKLFF
many	TRBJ2-5	TRBV6-6	.	TGTGCCAGCCTTAGATCGAACCAAGAGACCCAGTACTTC	CASLRSNQETQYF
.	TRBJ2-3	TRBV20-1	.	TGCAGTGCTGCGGGGGCGGGGGTCACAGATACGCAGTATTTT	CSAAGAGVTDTQYF
many	TRBJ1-1	TRBV28	.	TGTGCCAGCAGTTTAATCGGTCCCATGGACACTGAAGCTTTCTTT	CASSLIGPMDTEAFF
.	TRBJ1-2	TRBV7-8	.	TGTGCCAGCAGCTTGGGGGGGCCAGGCGGCTACACCTTC	CASSLGGPGGYTF
few	TRBJ1-1	TRBV30	.	TGTGCCTGGAGTGTATCCCCCCCAATAAGAGCGAACACTGAAGCTTTCTTT	CAWSVSPPIRANTEAFF
many	TRBJ1-1	TRBV7-9	.	TGTGCCAGCAGCTTAGACCGGGCTGAAGCTTTCTTT	CASSLDRAEAFF
many	TRBJ2-1	TRBV7-9	.	TGTGCCAGCAGACCGTCCAATGAGCAGTTCTTC	CASRPSNEQFF